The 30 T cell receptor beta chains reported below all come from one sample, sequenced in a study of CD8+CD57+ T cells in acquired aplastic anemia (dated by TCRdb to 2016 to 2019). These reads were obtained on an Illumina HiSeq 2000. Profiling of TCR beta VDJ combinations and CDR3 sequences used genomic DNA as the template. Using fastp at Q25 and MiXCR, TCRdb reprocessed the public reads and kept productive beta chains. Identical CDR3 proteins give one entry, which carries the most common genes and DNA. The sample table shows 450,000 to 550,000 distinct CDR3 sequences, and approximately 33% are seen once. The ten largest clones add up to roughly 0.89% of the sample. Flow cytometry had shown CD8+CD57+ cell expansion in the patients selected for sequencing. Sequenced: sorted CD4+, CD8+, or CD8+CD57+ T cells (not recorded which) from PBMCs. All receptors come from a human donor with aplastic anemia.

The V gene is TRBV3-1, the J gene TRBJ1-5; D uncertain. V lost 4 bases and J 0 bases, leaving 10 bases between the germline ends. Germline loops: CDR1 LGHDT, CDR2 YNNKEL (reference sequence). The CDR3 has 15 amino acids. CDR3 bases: TGTGCCAGCAGCCGTTCGGGAAATAGCAATCAGCCCCAGCATTTT. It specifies CASSRSGNSNQPQHF.

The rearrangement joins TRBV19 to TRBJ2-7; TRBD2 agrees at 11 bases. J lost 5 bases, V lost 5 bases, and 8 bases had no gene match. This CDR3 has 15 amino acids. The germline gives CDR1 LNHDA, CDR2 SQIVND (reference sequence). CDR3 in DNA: TGTGCCAGTAGTCCGGGGACTAGCGGCCGGAACGAGCAGTACTTC. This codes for CASSPGTSGRNEQYF.

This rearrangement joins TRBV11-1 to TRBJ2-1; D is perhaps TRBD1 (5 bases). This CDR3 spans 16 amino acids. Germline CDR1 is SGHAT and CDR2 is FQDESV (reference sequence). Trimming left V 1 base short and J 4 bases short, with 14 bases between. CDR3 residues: CASSLEQGLGYNEQFF. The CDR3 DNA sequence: TGTGCCAGCAGCTTAGAGCAGGGATTGGGATACAATGAGCAGTTCTTC.

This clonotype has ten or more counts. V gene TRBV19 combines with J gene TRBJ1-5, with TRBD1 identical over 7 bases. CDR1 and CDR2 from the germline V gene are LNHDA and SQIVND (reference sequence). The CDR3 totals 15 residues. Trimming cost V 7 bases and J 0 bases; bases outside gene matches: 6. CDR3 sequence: CASMGGQNSNQPQHF. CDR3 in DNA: TGTGCCAGTATGGGGGGACAGAATAGCAATCAGCCCCAGCATTTT. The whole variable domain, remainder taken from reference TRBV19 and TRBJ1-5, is DGGITQSPKYLFRKEGQNVTLSCEQNLNHDAMYWYRQDPGQGLRLIYYSQIVNDFQKGDIAEGYSVSREKKESFPLTVTSAQKNPTAFYLCASMGGQNSNQPQHFGDGTRLSIL.

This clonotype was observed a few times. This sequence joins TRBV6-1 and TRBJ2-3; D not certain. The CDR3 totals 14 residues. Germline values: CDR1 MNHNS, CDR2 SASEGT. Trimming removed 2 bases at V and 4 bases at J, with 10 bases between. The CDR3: CASSELWSADTQYF. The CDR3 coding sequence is TGTGCCAGCAGTGAACTTTGGTCCGCAGATACGCAGTATTTT.

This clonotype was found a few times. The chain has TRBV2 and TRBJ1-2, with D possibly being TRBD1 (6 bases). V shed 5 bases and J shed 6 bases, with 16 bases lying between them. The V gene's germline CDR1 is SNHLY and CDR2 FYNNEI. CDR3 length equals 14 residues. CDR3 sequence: CASSLFGGLNGYTF. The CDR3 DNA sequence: TGTGCCAGCAGTTTATTTGGGGGGCTAAATGGCTACACCTTC.

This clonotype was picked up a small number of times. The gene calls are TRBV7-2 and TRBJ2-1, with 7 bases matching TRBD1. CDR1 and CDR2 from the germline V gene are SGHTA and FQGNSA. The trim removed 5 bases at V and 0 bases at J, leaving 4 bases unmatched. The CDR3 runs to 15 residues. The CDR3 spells CASSVDRVSYNEQFF. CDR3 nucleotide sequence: TGTGCCAGCAGCGTAGACAGGGTCTCCTACAATGAGCAGTTCTTC.

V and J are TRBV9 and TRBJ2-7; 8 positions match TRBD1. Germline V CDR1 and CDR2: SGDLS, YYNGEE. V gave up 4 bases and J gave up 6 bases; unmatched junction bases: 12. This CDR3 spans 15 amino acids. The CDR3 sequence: CASSPIGQGGSEQYF. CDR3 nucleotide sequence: TGTGCCAGCAGCCCTATTGGACAGGGTGGGAGCGAGCAGTACTTC. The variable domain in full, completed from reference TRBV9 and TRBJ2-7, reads DSGVTQTPKHLITATGQRVTLRCSPRSGDLSVYWYQQSLDQGLQFLIQYYNGEERAKGNILERFSAQQFPDLHSELNLSSLELGDSALYFCASSPIGQGGSEQYFGPGTRLTVT.

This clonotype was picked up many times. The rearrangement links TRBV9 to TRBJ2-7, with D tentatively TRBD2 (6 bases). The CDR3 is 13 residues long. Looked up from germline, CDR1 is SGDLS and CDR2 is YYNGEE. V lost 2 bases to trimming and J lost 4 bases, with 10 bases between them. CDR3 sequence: CASSVAAGYEQYF. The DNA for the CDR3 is TGTGCCAGCAGCGTTGCGGCGGGGTACGAGCAGTACTTC.

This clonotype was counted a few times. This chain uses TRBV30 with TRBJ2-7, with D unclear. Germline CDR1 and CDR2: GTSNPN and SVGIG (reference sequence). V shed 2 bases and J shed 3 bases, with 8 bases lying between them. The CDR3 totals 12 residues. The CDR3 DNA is TGTGCCTGGAGTTCTGACATCTACGAGCAGTACTTC. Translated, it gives CAWSSDIYEQYF.

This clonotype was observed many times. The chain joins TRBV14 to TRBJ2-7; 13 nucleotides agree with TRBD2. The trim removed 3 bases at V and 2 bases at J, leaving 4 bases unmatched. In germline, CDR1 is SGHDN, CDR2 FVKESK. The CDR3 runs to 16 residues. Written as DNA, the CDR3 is TGTGCCAGCAGCCAGCGTGGGACTAGCGGGGCCTACGAGCAGTACTTC. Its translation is CASSQRGTSGAYEQYF. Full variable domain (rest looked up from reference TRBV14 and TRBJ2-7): EAGVTQFPSHSVIEKGQTVTLRCDPISGHDNLYWYRRVMGKEIKFLLHFVKESKQDESGMPNNRFLAERTGGTYSTLKVQPAELEDSGVYFCASSQRGTSGAYEQYFGPGTRLTVT.

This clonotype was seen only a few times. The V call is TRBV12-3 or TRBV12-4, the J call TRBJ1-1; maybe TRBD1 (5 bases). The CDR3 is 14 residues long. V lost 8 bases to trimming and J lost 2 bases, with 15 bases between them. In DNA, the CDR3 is TGTGCCAGCGTTCTCTTGGGGGGAAACACTGAAGCTTTCTTT. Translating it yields CASVLLGGNTEAFF.

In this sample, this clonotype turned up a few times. The CDR3 nucleotides are TGTGCCAGCAGTCGCCTACTCCCCTGGGATGAAAAACTGTTTTTT. It translates to CASSRLLPWDEKLFF. The J gene is TRBJ1-4, the V gene TRBV7-8; no clear D gene. CDR1 and CDR2 from the germline V gene are SGHVS and FQNEAQ. Trimming left V 6 bases short and J 6 bases short, with 17 bases between. CDR3 length: 15 amino acids.

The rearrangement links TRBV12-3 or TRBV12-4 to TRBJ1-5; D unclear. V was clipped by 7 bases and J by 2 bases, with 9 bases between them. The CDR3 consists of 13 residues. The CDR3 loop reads CASTPGGNQPQHF. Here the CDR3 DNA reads TGTGCCAGCACCCCTGGGGGCAATCAGCCCCAGCATTTT.

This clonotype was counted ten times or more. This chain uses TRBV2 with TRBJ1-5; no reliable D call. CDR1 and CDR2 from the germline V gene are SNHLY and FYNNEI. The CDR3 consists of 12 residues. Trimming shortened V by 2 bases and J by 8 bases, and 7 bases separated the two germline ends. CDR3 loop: CASSERGEPQHF. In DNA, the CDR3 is TGTGCCAGCAGTGAAAGAGGAGAGCCCCAGCATTTT. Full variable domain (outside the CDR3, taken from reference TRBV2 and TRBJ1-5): EPEVTQTPSHQVTQMGQEVILRCVPISNHLYFYWYRQILGQKVEFLVSFYNNEISEKSEIFDDQFSVERPDGSNFTLKIRSTKLEDSAMYFCASSERGEPQHFGDGTRLSIL.

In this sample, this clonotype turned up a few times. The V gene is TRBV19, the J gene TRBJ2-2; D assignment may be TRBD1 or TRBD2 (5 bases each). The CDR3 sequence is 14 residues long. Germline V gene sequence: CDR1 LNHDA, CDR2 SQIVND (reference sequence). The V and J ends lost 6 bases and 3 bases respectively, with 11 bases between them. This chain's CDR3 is CASRQGPYTGELFF. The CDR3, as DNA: TGTGCCAGTAGGCAGGGACCTTACACCGGGGAGCTGTTTTTT.

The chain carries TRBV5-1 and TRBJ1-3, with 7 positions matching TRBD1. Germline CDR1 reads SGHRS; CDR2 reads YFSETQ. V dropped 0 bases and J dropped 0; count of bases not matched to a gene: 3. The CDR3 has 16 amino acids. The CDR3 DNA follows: TGCGCCAGCAGCTTGGCAGGGGGAGCCTCTGGAAACACCATATATTTT. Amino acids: CASSLAGGASGNTIYF.

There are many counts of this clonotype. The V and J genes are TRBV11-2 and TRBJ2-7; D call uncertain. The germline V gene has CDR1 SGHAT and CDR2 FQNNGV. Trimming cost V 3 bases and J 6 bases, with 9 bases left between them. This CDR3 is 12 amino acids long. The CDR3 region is CASSLLGLEQYF. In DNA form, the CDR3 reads TGTGCCAGCAGCTTGTTAGGGCTCGAGCAGTACTTC. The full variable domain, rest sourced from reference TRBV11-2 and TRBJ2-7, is EAGVAQSPRYKIIEKRQSVAFWCNPISGHATLYWYQQILGQGPKLLIQFQNNGVVDDSQLPKDRFSAERLKGVDSTLKIQPAKLEDSAVYLCASSLLGLEQYFGPGTRLTVT.

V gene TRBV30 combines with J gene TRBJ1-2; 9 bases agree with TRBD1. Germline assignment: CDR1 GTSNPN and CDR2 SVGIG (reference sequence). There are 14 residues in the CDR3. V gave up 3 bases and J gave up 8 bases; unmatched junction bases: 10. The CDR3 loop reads CAWRTLGQGNGYTF. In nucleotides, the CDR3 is TGTGCCTGGAGGACTCTAGGACAGGGGAACGGCTACACCTTC.

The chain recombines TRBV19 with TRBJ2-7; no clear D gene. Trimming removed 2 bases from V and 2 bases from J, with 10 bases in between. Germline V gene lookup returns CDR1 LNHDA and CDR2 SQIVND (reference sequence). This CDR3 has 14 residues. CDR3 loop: CASSIKGGPYEQYF. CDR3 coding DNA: TGTGCCAGTAGTATAAAGGGCGGACCCTACGAGCAGTACTTC.

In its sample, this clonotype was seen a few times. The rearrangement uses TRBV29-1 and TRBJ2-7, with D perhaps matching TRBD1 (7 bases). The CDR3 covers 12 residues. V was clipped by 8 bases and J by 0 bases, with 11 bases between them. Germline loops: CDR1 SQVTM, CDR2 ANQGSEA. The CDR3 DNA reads TGCAGCTTGCAGGGGGGCTCCTACGAGCAGTACTTC. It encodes CSLQGGSYEQYF.

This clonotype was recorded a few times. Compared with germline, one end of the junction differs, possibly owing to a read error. CDR3 residues: CAISESTGGSYNSPLHF. The CDR3 DNA reads as TGTGCCATCAGTGAGTCGACAGGGGGCTCCTATAATTCACCTCTCCACTTT. The chain employs TRBV10-3 and TRBJ1-6; the match to TRBD1 covers 10 bases. Looked up from germline, CDR1 is ENHRY and CDR2 is SYGVKD. CDR3 size: 17 residues.

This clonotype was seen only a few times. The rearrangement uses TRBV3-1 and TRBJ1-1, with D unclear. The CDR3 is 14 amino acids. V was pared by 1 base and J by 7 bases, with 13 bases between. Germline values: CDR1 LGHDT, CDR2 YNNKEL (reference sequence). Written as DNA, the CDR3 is TGTGCCAGCAGCCAAGTTTCAGGACGGATTGAAGCTTTCTTT. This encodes CASSQVSGRIEAFF.

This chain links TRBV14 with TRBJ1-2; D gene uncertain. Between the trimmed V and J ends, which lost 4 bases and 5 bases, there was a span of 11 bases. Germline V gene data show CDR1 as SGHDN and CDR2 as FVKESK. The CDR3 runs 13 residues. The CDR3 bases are TGTGCCAGCAGCCCCTCTGTGGGATATGGCTACACCTTC. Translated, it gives CASSPSVGYGYTF.

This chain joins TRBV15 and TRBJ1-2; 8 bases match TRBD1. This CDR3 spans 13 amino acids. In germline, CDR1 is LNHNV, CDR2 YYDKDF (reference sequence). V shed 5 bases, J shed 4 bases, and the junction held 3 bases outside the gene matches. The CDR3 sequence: CATSYRGAYGYTF. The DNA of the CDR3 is TGTGCCACCAGCTACAGGGGGGCCTATGGCTACACCTTC.

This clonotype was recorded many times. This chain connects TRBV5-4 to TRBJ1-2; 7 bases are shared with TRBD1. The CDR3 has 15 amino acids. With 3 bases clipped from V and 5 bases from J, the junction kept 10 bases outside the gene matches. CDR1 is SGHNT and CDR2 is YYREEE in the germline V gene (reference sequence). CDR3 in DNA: TGTGCCAGCAGCTATGATGGACAGGACGCTTATGGCTACACCTTC. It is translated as CASSYDGQDAYGYTF.

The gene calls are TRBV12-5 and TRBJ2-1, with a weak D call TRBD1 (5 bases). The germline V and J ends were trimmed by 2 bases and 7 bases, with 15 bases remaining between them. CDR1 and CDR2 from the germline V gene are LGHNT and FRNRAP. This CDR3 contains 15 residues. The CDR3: CASGLYTGTRNEQFF. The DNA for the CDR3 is TGTGCTAGTGGTTTGTATACAGGCACACGGAATGAGCAGTTCTTC.

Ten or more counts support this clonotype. This CDR3 is CATSRVNPLNQPQHF. CDR3 nucleotide sequence: TGTGCCACCAGCAGAGTAAATCCATTGAATCAGCCCCAGCATTTT. V usage is TRBV15 and J usage is TRBJ1-5; D unclear. CDR1 is LNHNV and CDR2 is YYDKDF in the germline V gene (reference sequence). V lost 1 base and J 4 bases, leaving 11 bases between the germline ends. There are 15 residues in the CDR3.

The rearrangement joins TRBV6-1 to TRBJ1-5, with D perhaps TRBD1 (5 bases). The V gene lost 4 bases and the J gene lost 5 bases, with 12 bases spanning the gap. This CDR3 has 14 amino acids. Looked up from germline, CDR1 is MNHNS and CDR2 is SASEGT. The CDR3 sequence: CASSALRGDQPQHF. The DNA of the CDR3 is TGTGCCAGCAGTGCCTTGAGGGGCGATCAGCCCCAGCATTTT.

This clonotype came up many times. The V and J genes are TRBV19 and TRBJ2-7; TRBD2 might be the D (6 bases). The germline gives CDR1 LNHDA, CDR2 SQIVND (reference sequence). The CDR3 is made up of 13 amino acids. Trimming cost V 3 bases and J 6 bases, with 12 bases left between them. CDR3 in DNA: TGTGCCAGTAGTATTCCCGGGGGAGCCGAGCAGTACTTC. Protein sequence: CASSIPGGAEQYF.